This T cell receptor (beta chain) derives from a study of neurological immune-mediated disorders. General study results and limits: CDR3 amino acid sequences found in expanded clones were never shared across subjects, suggesting private repertoires in all groups. Patients with HTLV-1-associated myelopathy showed the most TCR clonal expansion. Those with multiple sclerosis showed the least, falling below healthy controls.

The CDR3 has 15 residues. The germline CDR1 and CDR2 sequences are SGHTA and FQGNSA. The ends lost 5 bases at V and 10 bases at J; junction bases unmatched: 7. This clonotype was counted ten times or more. The target antigen is unknown. The making of cDNA relied on 5'RACE with 10-nucleotide random UMIs. The output of every sequencing run exceeded 200 million TCR-beta sequences, derived from 15-18 subjects. TCRdb itself ran the 5' RACE reads through MiXCR, one entry per CDR3 protein. The sample records approximately 36,000 distinct CDR3 sequences, about 14% being singletons. The rearrangement uses TRBV7-2 and TRBJ1-6, with 11 nucleotides matching TRBD1. The source material was PBMCs. This sequence was found in a woman in her 50s with HTLV-1-associated myelopathy (HAM/TSP). The DNA of the CDR3 is TGTGCCAGCAGCCAGCAGGACAGGGGGCCATCACCCCTCCACTTT. It codes for CASSQQDRGPSPLHF.